The 2 T cell receptor beta chains listed next were all sequenced from one sample in a study of blood T cell repertoires in COVID-19. The data were produced by immunoSEQ multiplex PCR, yet TCRdb's version contains in-frame clones alone and is incomplete. The table shows 52,000 or so clones, with approximately 90% occurring only once. Specimen: peripheral blood. These receptors originate from a man aged 50 to 59 with acute or convalescent COVID-19.

The V call is TRBV11-3, the J call TRBJ1-3, with 7 bases identical to TRBD1. Trimming at V came to 5 bases and at J to 0 bases, leaving 4 bases not matched to a gene. CDR3 length equals 15 residues. Germline CDR1 SGHNT, CDR2 YENEEA. The CDR3: CASSSQGDSGNTIYF. In DNA form, the CDR3 reads TGTGCCAGCAGCAGCCAGGGGGACTCTGGAAACACCATATATTTT.

The rearrangement joins TRBV30 to TRBJ2-2; weak D call: TRBD1 (6 bases). The CDR3 is 13 residues long. Deletions cut 3 bases from V and 5 bases from J, with 10 bases between. The germline V gene has CDR1 GTSNPN and CDR2 SVGIG (reference sequence). Here the CDR3 DNA reads TGTGCCTGGAGAAGACAGGCTACCGGGGAGCTGTTTTTT. It encodes CAWRRQATGELFF.